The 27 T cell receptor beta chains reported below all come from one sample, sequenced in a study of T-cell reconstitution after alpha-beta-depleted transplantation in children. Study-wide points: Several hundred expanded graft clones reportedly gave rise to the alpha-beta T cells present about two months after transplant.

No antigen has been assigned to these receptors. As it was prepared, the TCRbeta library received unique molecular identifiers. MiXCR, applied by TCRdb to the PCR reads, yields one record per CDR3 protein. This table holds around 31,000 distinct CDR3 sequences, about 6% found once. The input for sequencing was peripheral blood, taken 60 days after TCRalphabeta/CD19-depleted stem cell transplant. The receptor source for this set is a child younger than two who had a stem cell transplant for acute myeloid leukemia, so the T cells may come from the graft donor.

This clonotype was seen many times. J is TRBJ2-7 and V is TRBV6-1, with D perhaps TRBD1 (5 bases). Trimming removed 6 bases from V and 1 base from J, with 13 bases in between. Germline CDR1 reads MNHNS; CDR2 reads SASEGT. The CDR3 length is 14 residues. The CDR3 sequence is CASRERGKSYEQYF. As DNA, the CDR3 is TGTGCCAGCAGAGAAAGGGGCAAGTCCTACGAGCAGTACTTC.

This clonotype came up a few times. CDR3 coding DNA: TGCAGTGCTAGTCCGCGGGGGGGCTATGAGCAGTTCTTC. This encodes CSASPRGGYEQFF. This rearrangement joins TRBV20-1 to TRBJ2-1; 9 positions match TRBD2. CDR3 length equals 13 residues. The J segment lost 8 bases and the V segment lost 3 bases, leaving 5 bases of the junction unmatched. Germline V CDR1 and CDR2: DFQATT, SNEGSKA (reference sequence).

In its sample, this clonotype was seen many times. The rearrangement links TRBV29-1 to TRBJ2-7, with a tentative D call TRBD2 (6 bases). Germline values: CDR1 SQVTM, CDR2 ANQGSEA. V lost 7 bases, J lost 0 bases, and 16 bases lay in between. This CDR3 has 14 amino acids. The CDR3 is CSAAGTHSSYEQYF. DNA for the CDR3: TGCAGCGCAGCCGGGACTCACAGCTCCTACGAGCAGTACTTC.

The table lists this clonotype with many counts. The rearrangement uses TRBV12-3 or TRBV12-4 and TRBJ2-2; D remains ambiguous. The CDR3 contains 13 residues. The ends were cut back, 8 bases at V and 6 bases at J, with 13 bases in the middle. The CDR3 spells CASYPAGPGELFF. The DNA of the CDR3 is TGTGCCAGCTACCCCGCCGGGCCCGGGGAGCTGTTTTTT.

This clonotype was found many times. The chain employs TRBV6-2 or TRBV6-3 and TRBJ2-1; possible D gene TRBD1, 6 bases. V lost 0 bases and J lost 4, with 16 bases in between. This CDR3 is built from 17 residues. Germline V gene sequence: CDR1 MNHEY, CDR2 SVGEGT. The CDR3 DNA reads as TGTGCCAGCAGTTACTCGAGATTCGGGGACATTTACAATGAGCAGTTCTTC. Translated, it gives CASSYSRFGDIYNEQFF.

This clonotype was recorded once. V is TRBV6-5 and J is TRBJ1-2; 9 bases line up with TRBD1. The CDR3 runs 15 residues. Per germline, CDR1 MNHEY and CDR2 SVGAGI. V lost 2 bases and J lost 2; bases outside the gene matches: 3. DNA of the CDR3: TGTGCCAGCAGTTACGGGGACAGGGCAAACTATGGCTACACCTTC. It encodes CASSYGDRANYGYTF.

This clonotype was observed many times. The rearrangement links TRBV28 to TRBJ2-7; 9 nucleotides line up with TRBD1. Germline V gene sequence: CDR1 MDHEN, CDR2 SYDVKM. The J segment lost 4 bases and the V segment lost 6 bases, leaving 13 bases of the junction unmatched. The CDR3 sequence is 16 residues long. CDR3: CASSTILGQGPYEQYF. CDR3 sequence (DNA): TGTGCCAGCAGCACGATTCTGGGACAGGGTCCTTACGAGCAGTACTTC. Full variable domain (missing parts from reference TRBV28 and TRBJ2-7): DVKVTQSSRYLVKRTGEKVFLECVQDMDHENMFWYRQDPGLGLRLIYFSYDVKMKEKGDIPEGYSVSREKKERFSLILESASTNQTSMYLCASSTILGQGPYEQYFGPGTRLTVT.

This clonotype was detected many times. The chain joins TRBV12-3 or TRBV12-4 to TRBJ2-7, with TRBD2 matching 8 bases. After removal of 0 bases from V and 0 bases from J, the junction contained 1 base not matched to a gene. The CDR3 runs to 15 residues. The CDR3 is CASSLAAGGSYEQYF. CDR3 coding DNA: TGTGCCAGCAGTTTAGCCGCGGGGGGCTCCTACGAGCAGTACTTC.

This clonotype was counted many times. The CDR3: CASSRRDRENNEQFF. DNA for the CDR3: TGCGCCAGCAGCCGGAGGGACAGGGAAAACAATGAGCAGTTCTTC. The V call is TRBV4-3, the J call TRBJ2-1; 9 bases are shared with TRBD1. The CDR3 covers 15 residues. V lost 4 bases, J lost 5 bases, and 6 bases stayed unmatched. Germline lookup yields CDR1 LGHNA and CDR2 YSLEER.

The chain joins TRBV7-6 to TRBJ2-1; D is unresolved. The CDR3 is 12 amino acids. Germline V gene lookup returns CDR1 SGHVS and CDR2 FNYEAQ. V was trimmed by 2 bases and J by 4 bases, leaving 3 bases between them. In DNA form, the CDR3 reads TGTGCCAGCAGCTTAATATACAATGAGCAGTTCTTC. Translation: CASSLIYNEQFF.

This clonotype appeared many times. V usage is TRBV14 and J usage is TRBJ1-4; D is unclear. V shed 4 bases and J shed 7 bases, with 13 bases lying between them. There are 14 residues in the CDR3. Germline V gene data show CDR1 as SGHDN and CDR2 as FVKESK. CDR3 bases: TGTGCCAGCAGCCTTACTGCCATGCGTGAAAAACTGTTTTTT. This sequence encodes CASSLTAMREKLFF.

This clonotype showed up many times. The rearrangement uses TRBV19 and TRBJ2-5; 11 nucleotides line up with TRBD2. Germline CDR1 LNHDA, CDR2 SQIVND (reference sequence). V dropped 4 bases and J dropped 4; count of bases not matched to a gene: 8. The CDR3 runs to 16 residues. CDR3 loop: CASSTVTSGTRETQYF. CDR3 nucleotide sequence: TGTGCCAGTAGTACCGTGACTAGCGGGACGCGAGAGACCCAGTACTTC.

In DNA, the CDR3 is TGCGCCAGCAGCTTGGGGGGTTTCGACTATGGCTACACCTTC. It is translated as CASSLGGFDYGYTF. The chain links TRBV5-1 to TRBJ1-2; D unclear. This CDR3 is built from 14 residues. Germline V gene sequence: CDR1 SGHRS, CDR2 YFSETQ. V lost 0 bases to trimming and J lost 3 bases, with 9 bases between them.

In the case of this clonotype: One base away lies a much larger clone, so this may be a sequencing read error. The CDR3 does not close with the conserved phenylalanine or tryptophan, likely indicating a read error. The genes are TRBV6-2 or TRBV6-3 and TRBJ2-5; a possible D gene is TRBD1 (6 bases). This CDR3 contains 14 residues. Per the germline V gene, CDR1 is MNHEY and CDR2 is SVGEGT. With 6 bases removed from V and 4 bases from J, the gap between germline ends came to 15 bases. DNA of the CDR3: TGTGCCAGCAGCCTGTTCAGGGGTCCAGAGACCCAGTACCTC. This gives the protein CASSLFRGPETQYL.

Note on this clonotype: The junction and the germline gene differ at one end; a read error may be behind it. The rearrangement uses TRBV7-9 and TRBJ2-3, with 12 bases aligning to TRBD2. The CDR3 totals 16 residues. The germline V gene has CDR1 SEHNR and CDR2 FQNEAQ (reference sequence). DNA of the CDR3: TGTGCCAGCAGCTCTTCGACTAGCGGGAGTGCTGATACGCAGTTTTTT. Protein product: CASSSSTSGSADTQFF.

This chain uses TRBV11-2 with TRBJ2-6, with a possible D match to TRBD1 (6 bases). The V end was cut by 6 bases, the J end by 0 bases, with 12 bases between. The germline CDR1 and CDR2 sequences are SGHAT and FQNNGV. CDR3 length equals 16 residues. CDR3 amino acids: CASRLNRVSGANVLTF. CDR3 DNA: TGTGCCAGCAGATTAAACAGGGTCTCTGGGGCCAACGTCCTGACTTTC.

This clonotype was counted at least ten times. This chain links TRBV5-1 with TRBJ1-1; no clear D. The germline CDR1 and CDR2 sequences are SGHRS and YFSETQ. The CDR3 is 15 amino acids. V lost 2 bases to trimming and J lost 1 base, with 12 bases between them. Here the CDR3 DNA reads TGCGCCAGCAGCTTCAAAGGCGGACGGAACACTGAAGCTTTCTTT. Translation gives CASSFKGGRNTEAFF.

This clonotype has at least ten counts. The CDR3 nucleotides are TGTGCCAGCAGCCAAGTGCAGACTGAAGCTTTCTTT. It yields the protein CASSQVQTEAFF. The V and J genes are TRBV3-1 and TRBJ1-1; D unclear. CDR3 length: 12 residues. The V and J ends lost 1 base and 5 bases respectively, with 5 bases between them. The germline V gene encodes CDR1 LGHDT and CDR2 YNNKEL (reference sequence).

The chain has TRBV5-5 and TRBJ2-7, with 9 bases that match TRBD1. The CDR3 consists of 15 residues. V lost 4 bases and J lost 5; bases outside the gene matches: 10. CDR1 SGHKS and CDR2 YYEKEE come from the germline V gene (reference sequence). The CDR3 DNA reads TGTGCCAGCAGCCCTCACAGGGGGCTGATCAACGAGCAGTACTTC. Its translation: CASSPHRGLINEQYF. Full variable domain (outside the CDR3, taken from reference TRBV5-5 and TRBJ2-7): DAGVTQSPTHLIKTRGQQVTLRCSPISGHKSVSWYQQVLGQGPQFIFQYYEKEERGRGNFPDRFSARQFPNYSSELNVNALLLGDSALYLCASSPHRGLINEQYFGPGTRLTVT.

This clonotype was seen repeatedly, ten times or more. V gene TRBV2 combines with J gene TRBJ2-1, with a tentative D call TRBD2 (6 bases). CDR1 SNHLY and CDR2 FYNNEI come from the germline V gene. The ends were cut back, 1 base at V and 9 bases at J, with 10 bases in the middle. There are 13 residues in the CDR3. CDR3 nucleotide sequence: TGTGCCAGCAGTGAAGAGGGACTCGGTGAGCAGTTCTTC. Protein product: CASSEEGLGEQFF.

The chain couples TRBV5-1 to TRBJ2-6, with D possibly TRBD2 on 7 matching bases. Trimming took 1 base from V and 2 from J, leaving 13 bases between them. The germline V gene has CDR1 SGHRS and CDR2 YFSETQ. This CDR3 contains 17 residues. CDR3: CASSLRGGPAGANVLTF. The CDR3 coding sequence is TGCGCCAGCAGCTTGAGGGGGGGGCCGGCTGGGGCCAACGTCCTGACTTTC.

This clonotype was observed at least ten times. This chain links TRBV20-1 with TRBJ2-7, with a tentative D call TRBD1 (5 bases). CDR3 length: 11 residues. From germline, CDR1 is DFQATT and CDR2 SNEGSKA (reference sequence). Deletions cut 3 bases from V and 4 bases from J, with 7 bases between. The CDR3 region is CSASRQYEQYF. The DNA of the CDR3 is TGCAGTGCTAGTCGACAGTACGAGCAGTACTTC.

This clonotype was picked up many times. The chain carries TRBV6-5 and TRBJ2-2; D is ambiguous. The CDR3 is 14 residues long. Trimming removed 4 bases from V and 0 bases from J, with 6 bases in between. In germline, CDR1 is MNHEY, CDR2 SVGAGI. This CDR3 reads CASSSDPNTGELFF. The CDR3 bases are TGTGCCAGCAGTTCGGACCCGAACACCGGGGAGCTGTTTTTT.

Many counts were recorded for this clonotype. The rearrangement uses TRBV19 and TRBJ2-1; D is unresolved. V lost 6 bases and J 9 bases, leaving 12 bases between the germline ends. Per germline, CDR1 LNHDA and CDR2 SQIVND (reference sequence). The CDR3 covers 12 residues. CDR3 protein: CASSPPVGEQFF. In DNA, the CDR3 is TGTGCCAGTAGCCCTCCGGTAGGTGAGCAGTTCTTC.

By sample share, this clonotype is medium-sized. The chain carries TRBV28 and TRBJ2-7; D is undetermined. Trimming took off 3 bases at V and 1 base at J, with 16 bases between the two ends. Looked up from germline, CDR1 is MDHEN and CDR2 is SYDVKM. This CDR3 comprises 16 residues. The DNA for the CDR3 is TGTGCCAGCAGTTTCGTAACAGAGCTCCCTTCCTACGAGCAGTACTTC. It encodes CASSFVTELPSYEQYF.

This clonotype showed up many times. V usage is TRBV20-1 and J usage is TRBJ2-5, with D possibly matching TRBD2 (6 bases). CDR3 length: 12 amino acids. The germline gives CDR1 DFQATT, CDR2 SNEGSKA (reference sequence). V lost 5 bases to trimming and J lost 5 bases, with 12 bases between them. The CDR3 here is CSARRALETQYF. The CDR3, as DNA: TGCAGTGCTCGGAGGGCCCTGGAGACCCAGTACTTC.

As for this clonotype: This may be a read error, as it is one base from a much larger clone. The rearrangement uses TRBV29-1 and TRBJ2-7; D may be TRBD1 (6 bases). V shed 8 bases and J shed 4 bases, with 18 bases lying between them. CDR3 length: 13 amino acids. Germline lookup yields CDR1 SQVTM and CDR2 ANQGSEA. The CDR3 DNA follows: TGCAGCCTTGGCCCTACAGGGAGATACGAGCAGTACTTC. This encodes CSLGPTGRYEQYF.